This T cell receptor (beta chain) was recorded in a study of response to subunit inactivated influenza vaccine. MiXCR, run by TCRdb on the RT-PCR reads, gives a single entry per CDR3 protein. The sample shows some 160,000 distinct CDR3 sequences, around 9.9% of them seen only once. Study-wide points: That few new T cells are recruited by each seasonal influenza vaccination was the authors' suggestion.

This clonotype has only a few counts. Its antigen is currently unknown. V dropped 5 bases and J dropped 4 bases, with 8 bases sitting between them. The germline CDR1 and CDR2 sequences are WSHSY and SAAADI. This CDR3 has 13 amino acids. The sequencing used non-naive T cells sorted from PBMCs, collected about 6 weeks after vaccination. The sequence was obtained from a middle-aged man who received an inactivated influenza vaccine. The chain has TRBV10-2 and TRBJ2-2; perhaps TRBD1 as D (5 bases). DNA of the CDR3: TGCGCCAGCAGTAATCAGGGCACCGGGGAGCTGTTTTTT. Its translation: CASSNQGTGELFF.